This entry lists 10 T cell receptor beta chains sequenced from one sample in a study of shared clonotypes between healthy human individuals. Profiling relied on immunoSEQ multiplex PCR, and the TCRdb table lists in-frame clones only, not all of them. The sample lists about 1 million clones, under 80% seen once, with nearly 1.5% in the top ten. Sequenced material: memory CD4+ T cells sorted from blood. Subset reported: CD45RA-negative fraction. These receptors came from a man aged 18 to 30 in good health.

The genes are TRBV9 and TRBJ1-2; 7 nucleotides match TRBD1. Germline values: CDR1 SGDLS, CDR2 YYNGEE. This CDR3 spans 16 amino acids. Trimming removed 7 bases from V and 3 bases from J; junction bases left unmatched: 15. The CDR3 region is CASGREPQGSDYGYTF. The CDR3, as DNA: TGTGCCAGCGGCAGAGAACCACAGGGGTCCGACTATGGCTACACCTTC.

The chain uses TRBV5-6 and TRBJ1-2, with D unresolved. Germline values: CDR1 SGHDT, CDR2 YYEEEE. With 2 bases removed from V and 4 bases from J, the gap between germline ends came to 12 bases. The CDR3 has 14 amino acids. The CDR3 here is CASSFDTRTYGYTF. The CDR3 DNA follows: TGTGCCAGCAGCTTTGACACACGAACCTATGGCTACACCTTC.

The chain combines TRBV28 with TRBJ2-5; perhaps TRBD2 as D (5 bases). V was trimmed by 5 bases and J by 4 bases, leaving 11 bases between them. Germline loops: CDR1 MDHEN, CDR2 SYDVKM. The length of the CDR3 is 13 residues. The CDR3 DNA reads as TGTGCCAGCAGTAAGGGCCGGGGAGAGACCCAGTACTTC. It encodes CASSKGRGETQYF.

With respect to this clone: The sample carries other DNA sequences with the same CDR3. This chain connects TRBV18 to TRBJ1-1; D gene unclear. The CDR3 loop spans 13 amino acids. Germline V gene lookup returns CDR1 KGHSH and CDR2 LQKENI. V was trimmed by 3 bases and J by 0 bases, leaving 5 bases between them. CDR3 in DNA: TGTGCCAGCTCACCGACAATGAACACTGAAGCTTTCTTT. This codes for CASSPTMNTEAFF.

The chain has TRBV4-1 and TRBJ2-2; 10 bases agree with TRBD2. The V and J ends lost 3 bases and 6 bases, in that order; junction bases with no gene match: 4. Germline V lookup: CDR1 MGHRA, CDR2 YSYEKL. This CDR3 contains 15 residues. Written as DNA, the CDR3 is TGCGCCAGCAGCCATCCTCTAGCGGGAGCCGGGGAGCTGTTTTTT. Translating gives CASSHPLAGAGELFF.

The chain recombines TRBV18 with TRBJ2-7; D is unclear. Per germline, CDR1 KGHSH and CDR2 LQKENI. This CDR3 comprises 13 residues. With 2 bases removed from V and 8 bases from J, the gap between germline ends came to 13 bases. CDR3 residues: CASSPGPNVQQYF. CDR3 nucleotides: TGTGCCAGCTCACCAGGACCGAATGTGCAGCAGTACTTC.

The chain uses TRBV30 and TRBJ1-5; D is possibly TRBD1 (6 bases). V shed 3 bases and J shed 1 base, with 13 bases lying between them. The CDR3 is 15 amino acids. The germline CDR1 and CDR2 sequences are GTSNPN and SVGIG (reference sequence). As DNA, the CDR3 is TGTGCCTGGAGGGACCCCAGGGGAAGCAATCAGCCCCAGCATTTT. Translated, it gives CAWRDPRGSNQPQHF.

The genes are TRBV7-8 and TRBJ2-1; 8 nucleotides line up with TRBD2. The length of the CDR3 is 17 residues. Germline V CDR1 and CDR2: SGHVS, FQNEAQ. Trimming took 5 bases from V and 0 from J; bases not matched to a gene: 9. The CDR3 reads CASSRGVAGSSYNEQFF. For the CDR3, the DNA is TGTGCCAGCAGCCGAGGGGTAGCGGGGAGCTCCTACAATGAGCAGTTCTTC.

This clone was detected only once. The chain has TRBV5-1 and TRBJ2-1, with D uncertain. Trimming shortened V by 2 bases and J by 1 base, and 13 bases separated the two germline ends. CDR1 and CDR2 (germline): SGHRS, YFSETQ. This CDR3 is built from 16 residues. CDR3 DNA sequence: TGCGCCAGCAGCTTAGGTATACGTGGGTCCTACAATGAGCAGTTCTTC. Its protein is CASSLGIRGSYNEQFF.

The CDR3 loop is CASSSSPWGSSDYEQYF. DNA of the CDR3: TGTGCCAGCAGTTCGTCACCTTGGGGGTCTTCGGACTACGAGCAGTACTTC. This chain uses TRBV28 with TRBJ2-7; tentatively, D is TRBD1 or TRBD2 (5 bases each). CDR1 and CDR2 (germline): MDHEN, SYDVKM. Trimming removed 4 bases from V and 3 bases from J, with 22 bases in between. The CDR3 has 17 amino acids.